This TCR beta chain appears in the sequencing data of a study of blood T cell repertoires in COVID-19 (dated by TCRdb to 2019 to 2021). In terms of the full investigation: Samples from collaborators originated in the United States, Italy and Spain and spanned both the acute and convalescent phases of COVID-19. Where available, HLA class I and class II types were obtained from metadata supplied by the sample provider rather than from assay-based typing. The repertoires were released in a freely available public database meant as a resource for research on the immune response to SARS-CoV-2. Nearly every sample came with metadata listing a de-identified subject ID, COVID-19 status, age in years and sex. The material from the prospective study consisted of cDNA or gDNA derived from T cells, B-cell-depleted T cells, or PBMCs. Deeply sampled blood TCRbeta repertoires from subjects exposed to, actively infected with, or recovered from COVID-19 were included in the dataset. The samples were drawn from two sources: the first 160 participants of the ongoing ImmuneRACE study, and 1,254 subjects contributed by 6 global collaborators. The paper as a whole reports these results and caveats: Clinical and demographic metadata were provided uncurated, with the amount varying by source and participant.

The immunoSEQ Assay, a bias-controlled multiplex PCR, was used to amplify TCRbeta CDR3 regions from genomic DNA. The study's processing was this. Within the assay, amplification of reference gene primers was used to estimate how many nucleated cells each sample contained. To quantify the absolute abundance of each unique TCRbeta CDR3 rearrangement, sequence reads were collapsed and filtered. Productive Simpson clonality was computed per sample as the square root of Simpson's diversity index over productive rearrangements. This immuneACCESS table, as held by TCRdb, lists in-frame sequences with V and J called but not all clones. Of the missing ones, under half trace to an unresolved V gene in checked studies; the others have no known cause. V and J calls and clone size are those listed in that table; D and trimming were worked out from the DNA. The sample includes roughly 200,000 clones, with roughly nine tenths observed a single time. Around 2.3% of the sample goes to the ten largest clones.

Regarding this clone: Its antigen remains unidentified. Within one base of it there is no much larger clone, and no base qualities were kept.

Participants in the prospective study were enrolled through a virtual design, were aged about 18 to 90 years, and lived in about two dozen United States geographic areas. In the prospective study, cohorts were assigned on the basis of participant-reported clinical history obtained from a screening survey and a study questionnaire. In the prospective study, whole blood, serum and a nasopharyngeal or oropharyngeal swab were collected from each participant by mobile phlebotomists. Prospective study participants could optionally give additional blood draws and questionnaires over an approximately two-month period. Before DNA extraction, blood samples from the prospective study were shipped at room temperature or frozen. From its cysteine to its phenylalanine, the CDR3 spans 17 amino acids. The CDR3 DNA has 51 bases and is translated from base 1. According to the germline V gene, CDR1 reads MDHEN and CDR2 reads SYDVKM. V is trimmed back by 2 bases and J by 5 bases, and the junction contains 10 bases that no gene match accounts for.

Input material: PBMCs or T cells enriched from blood (not recorded which). This TCR derives from a woman aged 40 to 55 with acute COVID-19. Recombination linked TRBV28 to TRBJ2-2, and TRBD1 matches 8 of the central bases. CDR3 region: CASSLALGQGRTGELFF. The nucleotide sequence is given as TGTGCCAGCAGTTTAGCCCTCGGACAGGGAAGAACCGGGGAGCTGTTTTTT.